Each of the 20 T cell receptor beta chains below was sequenced from the same sample in a study of Ad26.COV2.S vaccination and SARS-CoV-2 variants. The table came from immunoSEQ multiplex PCR; TCRdb's copy has only in-frame clones and leaves some out. The sample yields a few hundred thousand clones, roughly 88% seen once. The treatment was: some 20 received Ad26.COV2.S at low or high dose, single or two shots; 5 received placebo; per-sample allocation not given. Each sample was drawn 63 days after the first injection (of vaccine or placebo). This sample comprised peripheral blood, obtained in a trial of Ad26.COV2.S vaccine versus placebo. All receptors derive from a person aged 18-60 years who received the Ad26.COV2.S COVID-19 vaccine or a placebo.

This chain connects TRBV19 to TRBJ1-1; a possible D gene is TRBD1 (5 bases). CDR3 length equals 15 residues. The germline V gene has CDR1 LNHDA and CDR2 SQIVND (reference sequence). Trimming took 4 bases from V and 0 from J, leaving 12 bases between them. CDR3 DNA sequence: TGTGCCAGTAGTAACCAGGGACTCATGAACACTGAAGCTTTCTTT. Residues: CASSNQGLMNTEAFF.

This clone was observed once. The chain carries TRBV7-2 and TRBJ1-1; no firm D call. The germline V gene has CDR1 SGHTA and CDR2 FQGNSA. CDR3 length equals 15 residues. V lost 1 base to trimming and J lost 5 bases, with 14 bases between them. CDR3 sequence reads: CASSLDPNGETEAFF. The CDR3 coding sequence is TGTGCCAGCAGCTTAGACCCGAACGGCGAGACTGAAGCTTTCTTT.

The chain uses TRBV15 and TRBJ1-1; D not resolved. Trimming took off 1 base at V and 6 bases at J, with 12 bases between the two ends. This CDR3 is 14 amino acids long. Germline V lookup: CDR1 LNHNV, CDR2 YYDKDF (reference sequence). CDR3 DNA: TGTGCCACCAGCAGAGCCCGTCTGGAGCCTGAAGCTTTCTTT. Its protein product is CATSRARLEPEAFF.

V usage is TRBV10-3 and J usage is TRBJ2-5; D uncertain. CDR3 length: 14 amino acids. V lost 0 bases and J lost 4, with 9 bases in between. Per the germline V gene, CDR1 is ENHRY and CDR2 is SYGVKD. In DNA form, the CDR3 reads TGTGCCATCAGTGAGTCATTCGGCGGAGAGACCCAGTACTTC. Protein: CAISESFGGETQYF.

Concerning this clone itself: The sample contains more than one DNA sequence encoding this CDR3. The genes are TRBV6-5 and TRBJ1-1, with a tentative D call TRBD1 (5 bases). This CDR3 region has 14 residues. Germline V gives CDR1 MNHEY, CDR2 SVGAGI. Trimming stripped 4 bases from V and 1 base from J, with 10 bases between. The CDR3 loop is CASSSRGGNTEAFF. The CDR3 nucleotides read TGTGCCAGCAGTTCCCGGGGGGGGAACACTGAAGCTTTCTTT.

The chain recombines TRBV2 with TRBJ1-2, with 12 bases lining up with TRBD1. The CDR3 is 16 amino acids. Trimming removed 1 base from V and 4 bases from J; junction bases left unmatched: 4. CDR1 is SNHLY and CDR2 is FYNNEI in the germline V gene. The CDR3 region is CASSEVGTGGVYGYTF. The DNA of the CDR3 is TGTGCCAGCAGTGAAGTGGGGACAGGGGGCGTCTATGGCTACACCTTC.

In its sample, this clone was seen once. The chain employs TRBV29-1 and TRBJ2-7, with 7 positions matching TRBD1. The germline gives CDR1 SQVTM, CDR2 ANQGSEA. Unmatched junction bases numbered 3, after V lost 4 bases and J lost 3 bases. The CDR3 runs 12 residues. Written as DNA, the CDR3 is TGCAGCGTTGTCCCAGGGGGCTACGAGCAGTACTTC. Residues: CSVVPGGYEQYF.

J is TRBJ1-1 and V is TRBV19, with D unclear. This CDR3 spans 10 amino acids. Germline CDR1 reads LNHDA; CDR2 reads SQIVND (reference sequence). V lost 8 bases and J 10 bases, leaving 11 bases between the germline ends. For the CDR3, the DNA is TGTGCCAGTCCACAATTTTCAGCTTTCTTT. Its protein product is CASPQFSAFF.

CDR3 in DNA: TGTGCCAGCAGCCAAGCCCTCGCCACCTCTGGAAACACCATATATTTT. As protein: CASSQALATSGNTIYF. This sequence joins TRBV3-1 (or the pseudogene TRBV3-2) and TRBJ1-3, with D uncertain. The germline V and J ends were trimmed by 1 base and 0 bases, with 10 bases remaining between them. The CDR3 is 16 amino acids. In germline, CDR1 is LGHDT, CDR2 YNNKEL (reference sequence).

The chain is built from TRBV9 and TRBJ1-4; D not certain. This CDR3 is built from 15 residues. Germline CDR1 reads SGDLS; CDR2 reads YYNGEE. V was pared by 0 bases and J by 5 bases, with 11 bases between. For the CDR3, the DNA is TGTGCCAGCAGCGTAGGGGTGGGATGGAATGAAAAACTGTTTTTT. Encoded protein: CASSVGVGWNEKLFF.

This clone appeared once. The CDR3 DNA is TGTGCCAGCAGTTACAACCTCGCCGAGCAGTACTTC. Translated: CASSYNLAEQYF. The rearrangement uses TRBV6-5 and TRBJ2-7; no clear D gene. The length of the CDR3 is 12 residues. The germline CDR1 and CDR2 sequences are MNHEY and SVGAGI. V lost 2 bases to trimming and J lost 6 bases, with 8 bases between them.

The rearrangement links TRBV7-2 to TRBJ1-1; 7 nucleotides line up with TRBD1. The CDR3 covers 15 residues. V lost 0 bases, J lost 4 bases, and 5 bases stayed unmatched. Looked up from germline, CDR1 is SGHTA and CDR2 is FQGNSA. The CDR3 is CASSLATTGTTEAFF. In nucleotides, the CDR3 is TGTGCCAGCAGCTTAGCGACGACAGGGACCACTGAAGCTTTCTTT.

The rearrangement uses TRBV18 and TRBJ2-7; tentatively, D is TRBD1 or TRBD2 (6 bases each). Germline lookup yields CDR1 KGHSH and CDR2 LQKENI. V was pared by 3 bases and J by 3 bases, with 18 bases between. The CDR3 totals 16 residues. This CDR3 is CASSPSAGGTSYEQYF. The CDR3 nucleotides read TGTGCCAGCTCACCTTCCGCCGGGGGCACAAGCTACGAGCAGTACTTC. The whole variable domain, remainder taken from reference TRBV18 and TRBJ2-7, is NAGVMQNPRHLVRRRGQEARLRCSPMKGHSHVYWYRQLPEEGLKFMVYLQKENIIDESGMPKERFSAEFPKEGPSILRIQQVVRGDSAAYFCASSPSAGGTSYEQYFGPGTRLTVT.

The chain employs TRBV5-6 and TRBJ1-6; D call uncertain. This CDR3 spans 16 amino acids. Germline-derived CDR1 and CDR2 are SGHDT and YYEEEE. Trimming took off 0 bases at V and 2 bases at J, with 9 bases between the two ends. The CDR3 is CASSLGPRAYNSPLHF. In nucleotides, the CDR3 is TGTGCCAGCAGCTTGGGCCCTCGGGCCTATAATTCACCCCTCCACTTT.

The rearrangement uses TRBV15 and TRBJ2-1; D gene uncertain. Trimming took 1 base from V and 11 from J, leaving 12 bases between them. The germline V gene has CDR1 LNHNV and CDR2 YYDKDF (reference sequence). This CDR3 spans 13 amino acids. This CDR3 reads CATSRGSSEKQFF. As DNA, the CDR3 is TGTGCCACCAGCAGAGGGTCCTCGGAGAAGCAGTTCTTC.

V gene TRBV7-9 combines with J gene TRBJ1-2; a weak D match, TRBD1 (5 bases). Trimming pared 2 bases from V and 4 bases from J, leaving 14 bases between. This CDR3 contains 15 residues. Germline V gene lookup returns CDR1 SEHNR and CDR2 FQNEAQ (reference sequence). CDR3 DNA: TGTGCCAGCAGCTTATTGACAGCAAGTATCTATGGCTACACCTTC. This codes for CASSLLTASIYGYTF.

Notes on this clone: At one end the junction does not follow the germline gene, possibly because of a read error. V gene TRBV12-3 or TRBV12-4 combines with J gene TRBJ1-1; D is undetermined. The CDR3 runs 12 residues. CDR3 residues: CAGSRVRAEAFF. The CDR3 bases are TGTGCCGGCAGTCGGGTACGTGCTGAAGCTTTCTTT.

CDR3 sequence reads: CASSPRRDSYEQYV. For the CDR3, the DNA is TGTGCCAGCAGCCCCCGGAGGGATTCCTACGAGCAGTACGTC. V gene TRBV7-8 combines with J gene TRBJ2-7; a possible D gene is TRBD2 (6 bases). The V gene's germline CDR1 is SGHVS and CDR2 FQNEAQ. The CDR3 extends over 14 amino acids. Trimming shortened V by 5 bases and J by 1 base, and 12 bases separated the two germline ends.

This clone was detected only once. The J gene is TRBJ1-1, the V gene TRBV10-3; D gene uncertain. With 6 bases removed from V and 3 bases from J, the gap between germline ends came to 17 bases. Germline CDR1 reads ENHRY; CDR2 reads SYGVKD. The CDR3 covers 15 residues. CDR3 amino acids: CAIRGAEGGDTEAFF. As DNA, the CDR3 is TGTGCCATCAGGGGAGCGGAGGGCGGGGACACTGAAGCTTTCTTT.

The rearrangement links TRBV7-9 to TRBJ2-2; a weak D match, TRBD2 (6 bases). Deletions cut 5 bases from V and 3 bases from J, with 19 bases between. The CDR3 sequence is 17 residues long. Germline V lookup: CDR1 SEHNR, CDR2 FQNEAQ (reference sequence). The CDR3: CASSHMNQRAYTGELFF. In DNA form, the CDR3 reads TGTGCCAGCAGCCATATGAACCAGCGGGCCTACACCGGGGAGCTGTTTTTT.